The 3 T cell receptor beta chains reported below all come from one sample, sequenced in a study of blood T cell repertoires in COVID-19. The repertoire was sequenced with immunoSEQ multiplex PCR; TCRdb's copy has only in-frame clones and lacks some. There are fewer than 150,000 clones in the sample; 80% to 90% occur only once, and under 4% lies in the top ten. Sequences were obtained from peripheral blood. The source is a man aged 35 to 55 with acute or convalescent COVID-19.

The rearrangement joins TRBV6-4 to TRBJ1-6; D call uncertain. The CDR3 has 14 residues. V was pared by 6 bases and J by 0 bases, with 6 bases between. Germline V gene sequence: CDR1 MRHNA, CDR2 SNTAGT. Written as DNA, the CDR3 is TGTGCCAGCAGAAGTAGCTCCTATAATTCACCCCTCCACTTT. This sequence encodes CASRSSSYNSPLHF.

J is TRBJ1-1 and V is TRBV27; 7 bases align to TRBD1. Germline trimming cut 6 bases from V and 4 bases from J; bases unmatched to any gene: 20. Per germline, CDR1 MNHEY and CDR2 SMNVEV (reference sequence). The CDR3 consists of 18 residues. The CDR3 spells CASSSKGATSFWGTEAFF. Written as DNA, the CDR3 is TGTGCCAGCAGCTCTAAGGGGGCGACGTCTTTTTGGGGCACTGAAGCTTTCTTT.

The chain joins TRBV7-2 to TRBJ1-1; no clear D gene. V shed 1 base and J shed 4 bases, with 4 bases lying between them. The CDR3 has 12 amino acids. From germline, CDR1 is SGHTA and CDR2 FQGNSA. Here the CDR3 DNA reads TGTGCCAGCAGCTTAGGGGCCACTGAAGCTTTCTTT. Translation: CASSLGATEAFF.